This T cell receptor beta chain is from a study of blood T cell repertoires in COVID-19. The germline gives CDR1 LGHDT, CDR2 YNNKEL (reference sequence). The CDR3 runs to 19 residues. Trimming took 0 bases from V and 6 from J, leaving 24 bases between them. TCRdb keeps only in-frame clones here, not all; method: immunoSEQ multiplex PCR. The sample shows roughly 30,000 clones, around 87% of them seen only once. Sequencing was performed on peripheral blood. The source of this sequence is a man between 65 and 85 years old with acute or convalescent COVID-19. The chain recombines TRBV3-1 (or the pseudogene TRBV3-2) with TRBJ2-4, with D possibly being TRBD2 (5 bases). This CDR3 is CASSQELFQPARGGNIQYF. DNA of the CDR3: TGTGCCAGCAGCCAAGAGTTGTTTCAGCCGGCGAGAGGAGGAAACATTCAGTACTTC.